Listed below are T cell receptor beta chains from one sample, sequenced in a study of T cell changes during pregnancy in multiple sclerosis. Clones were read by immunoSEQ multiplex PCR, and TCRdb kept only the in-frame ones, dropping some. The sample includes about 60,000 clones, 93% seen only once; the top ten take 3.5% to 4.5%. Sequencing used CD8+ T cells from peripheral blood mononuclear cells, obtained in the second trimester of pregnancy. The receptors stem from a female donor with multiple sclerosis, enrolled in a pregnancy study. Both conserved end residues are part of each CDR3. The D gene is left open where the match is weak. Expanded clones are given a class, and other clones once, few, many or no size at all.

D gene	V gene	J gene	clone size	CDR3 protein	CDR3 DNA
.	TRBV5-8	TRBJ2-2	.	CASSLEILQANTGELFF	TGTGCCAGCAGTCTGGAGATACTACAGGCGAACACCGGGGAGCTGTTTTTT
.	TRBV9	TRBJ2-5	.	CASSEGDGRNQETQYF	TGTGCCAGCAGCGAGGGGGACGGGCGAAACCAAGAGACCCAGTACTTC
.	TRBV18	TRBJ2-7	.	CASSPPETERGRYEQYF	TGTGCCAGCTCACCCCCCGAGACAGAACGTGGGCGCTACGAGCAGTACTTC
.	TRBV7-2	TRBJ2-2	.	CASRLVTGELFF	TGTGCCAGCAGACTCGTAACCGGGGAGCTGTTTTTT
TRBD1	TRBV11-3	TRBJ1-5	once	CASPGQGDQPQHF	TGTGCCAGCCCGGGACAGGGGGATCAGCCCCAGCATTTT
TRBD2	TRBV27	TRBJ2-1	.	CASSLVSGSGSSYNEQFF	TGTGCCAGCAGTTTGGTTAGCGGGAGTGGTAGCTCCTACAATGAGCAGTTCTTC
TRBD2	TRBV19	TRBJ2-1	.	CASSIGFGSGRDGEQFF	TGTGCCAGTAGTATAGGTTTTGGTAGCGGGAGGGACGGTGAGCAGTTCTTC
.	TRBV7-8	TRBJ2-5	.	CASSLGTGLLETQYF	TGTGCCAGCAGCTTAGGAACGGGGTTGTTAGAGACCCAGTACTTC
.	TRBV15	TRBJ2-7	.	CATTEGRGTDEQYF	TGTGCCACCACGGAGGGACGAGGGACTGACGAGCAGTACTTC
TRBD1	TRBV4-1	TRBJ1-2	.	CASSQATGVDYGYTF	TGCGCCAGCAGCCAAGCAACAGGGGTTGACTATGGCTACACCTTC
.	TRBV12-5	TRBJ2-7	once	CASGPMSGGYEQYF	TGTGCTAGTGGGCCCATGTCCGGGGGCTACGAGCAGTACTTC
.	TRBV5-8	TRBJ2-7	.	CASRARGTAYEQYF	TGTGCCAGCAGGGCTCGGGGGACAGCCTACGAGCAGTACTTC
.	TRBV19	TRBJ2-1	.	CASSSSVEYNEQFF	TGTGCCAGTAGTTCGTCGGTTGAGTACAATGAGCAGTTCTTC
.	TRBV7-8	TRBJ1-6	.	CASSRGRGDNSPLHF	TGTGCCAGCAGCCGAGGGCGGGGTGATAATTCACCCCTCCACTTT
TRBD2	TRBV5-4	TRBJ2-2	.	CASSLARLAGGSGELFF	TGTGCCAGCAGCTTGGCCAGACTAGCGGGAGGGTCCGGGGAGCTGTTTTTT
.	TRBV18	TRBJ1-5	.	CASSNGGFNQPQHF	TGTGCCAGCTCCAACGGGGGGTTCAATCAGCCCCAGCATTTT
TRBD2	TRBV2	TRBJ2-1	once	CASSDPQGLAGPAYNEQFF	TGTGCCAGCAGTGATCCCCAGGGACTAGCGGGACCAGCCTACAATGAGCAGTTCTTC
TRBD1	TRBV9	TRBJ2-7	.	CASSGPGQGPTYEQYF	TGTGCCAGCAGCGGACCGGGACAGGGACCCACCTACGAGCAGTACTTC
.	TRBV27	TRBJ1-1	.	CASSLTRGTEAFF	TGTGCCAGCAGTTTGACCCGGGGTACTGAAGCTTTCTTT
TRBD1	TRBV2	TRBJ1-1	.	CASPLLAATGDTEAFF	TGTGCCAGCCCCCTCCTAGCCGCGACAGGGGATACTGAAGCTTTCTTT
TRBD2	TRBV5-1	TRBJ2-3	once	CASSGDPGLAGETDTQYF	TGCGCCAGCAGCGGAGATCCGGGACTAGCGGGGGAAACAGATACGCAGTATTTT
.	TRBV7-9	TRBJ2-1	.	CASSPTSSDNEQFF	TGTGCCAGCAGCCCGACCTCTAGCGACAATGAGCAGTTCTTC
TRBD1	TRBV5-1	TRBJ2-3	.	CASSLFGTGVISDTQYF	TGCGCCAGCAGCTTGTTTGGGACAGGGGTAATATCAGATACGCAGTATTTT
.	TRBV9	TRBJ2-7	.	CASSVGGGGEQYF	TGTGCCAGCAGCGTAGGTGGTGGGGGGGAGCAGTACTTC
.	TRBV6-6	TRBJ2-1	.	CASSRYTSFRYNEQFF	TGTGCCAGCAGCCGATACACGTCGTTCCGCTACAATGAGCAGTTCTTC
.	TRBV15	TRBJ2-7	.	CATRAGGGSYEQYF	TGTGCCACCAGAGCTGGTGGTGGCTCCTACGAGCAGTACTTC
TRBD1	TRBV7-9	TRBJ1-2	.	CASSYPRGLNGYTF	TGTGCCAGCAGCTACCCCAGGGGGCTAAATGGCTACACCTTC
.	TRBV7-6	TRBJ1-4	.	CASTVRGGEKLFF	TGTGCCAGCACCGTAAGAGGGGGTGAAAAACTGTTTTTT
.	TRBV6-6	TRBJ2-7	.	CVEGGGGSNYEQYF	TGTGTCGAGGGGGGGGGAGGGTCCAACTACGAGCAGTACTTC
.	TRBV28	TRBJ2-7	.	CASSSPQGSGPYEQYF	TGTGCCAGCAGTTCCCCCCAGGGTAGCGGCCCCTACGAGCAGTACTTC
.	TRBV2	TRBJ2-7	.	CASRAGQTTYEQYF	TGTGCCAGCAGGGCGGGACAGACAACCTACGAGCAGTACTTC
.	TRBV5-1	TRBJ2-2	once	CASSHSGELRDGELFF	TGCGCCAGCAGTCATTCCGGGGAACTAAGGGACGGGGAGCTGTTTTTT
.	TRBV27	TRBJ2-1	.	CASSLSRGYGNEQFF	TGTGCCAGCAGTTTATCCAGGGGTTACGGCAATGAGCAGTTCTTC
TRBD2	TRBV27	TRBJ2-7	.	CASLGTSGSGVPYEQYF	TGTGCCAGCCTTGGGACTAGCGGGAGTGGCGTACCCTACGAGCAGTACTTC
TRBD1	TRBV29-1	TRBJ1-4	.	CSVEQGGSVEKLFF	TGCAGCGTTGAACAGGGGGGAAGTGTTGAAAAACTGTTTTTT
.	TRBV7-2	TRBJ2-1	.	CASRSGGPHNEQFF	TGTGCCAGCAGGTCCGGGGGACCGCACAATGAGCAGTTCTTC
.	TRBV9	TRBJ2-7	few	CASSVAYRGGEQYF	TGTGCCAGCAGCGTAGCATATAGGGGTGGGGAGCAGTACTTC
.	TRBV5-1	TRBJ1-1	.	CASSSHAGMGTKGDTEAFF	TGCGCCAGCAGCTCTCACGCCGGAATGGGTACGAAAGGGGACACTGAAGCTTTCTTT
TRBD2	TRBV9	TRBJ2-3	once	CASSVGAGGPGTDTQYF	TGTGCCAGCAGCGTAGGAGCGGGGGGGCCCGGTACAGATACGCAGTATTTT
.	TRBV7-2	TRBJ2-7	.	CASSARDISYEQYF	TGTGCCAGCAGCGCCCGGGACATCTCCTACGAGCAGTACTTC
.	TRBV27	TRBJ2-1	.	CASSLLEGEQFF	TGTGCCAGCAGTTTACTAGAGGGAGAGCAGTTCTTC
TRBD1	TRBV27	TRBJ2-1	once	CASSLIGGEDEQFF	TGTGCCAGCAGTTTGATAGGGGGCGAGGATGAGCAGTTCTTC
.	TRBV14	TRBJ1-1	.	CASSQEGSVVDFEAFF	TGTGCCAGCAGCCAAGAGGGTTCGGTTGTAGACTTTGAAGCTTTCTTT
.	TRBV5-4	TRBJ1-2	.	CASSFRGGGYGYTF	TGTGCCAGCAGCTTTCGAGGTGGAGGCTATGGCTACACCTTC
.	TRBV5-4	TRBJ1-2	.	CASSQDQARQPYGYTF	TGTGCCAGCAGCCAAGATCAGGCCAGGCAGCCCTATGGCTACACCTTC
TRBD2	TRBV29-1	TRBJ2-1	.	CSVEGGTSGRSPYNEQFF	TGCAGCGTTGAGGGGGGGACTAGCGGGAGGTCGCCCTACAATGAGCAGTTCTTC